This is a list of T cell receptor beta chains from one sample in a study of spatial heterogeneity in lung cancer. From the 5' RACE reads, TCRdb called clonotypes with MiXCR, one entry per CDR3 protein. The repertoire holds 10,000 to 13,000 distinct CDR3 sequences, with over 6.5% as singletons. The input for sequencing was PBMCs, taken at surgery. These TCRs come from a male donor with early-stage non-small cell lung cancer. Both conserved end residues are part of each CDR3. D genes are given only for firm matches. Clone size is given for some rows only: seen once, a few or many times, or a class if the clone is expanded.

TRBJ1-3 many TRBV9 TRBD1 TGTGCCAGCAGCGGCCAGGGGGCTGGAGGAAACACCATATATTTT CASSGQGAGGNTIYF
TRBJ2-2 medium-sized TRBV10-2 NA TGCGCCAGCAACCCTAGCAACACCGGGGAGCTGTTTTTT CASNPSNTGELFF
TRBJ2-1 many TRBV25-1 NA TGTGCCAGCAGTGATCCCAGAGGGGGGGGGTACAATGAGCAGTTCTTC CASSDPRGGGYNEQFF
TRBJ2-7 NA TRBV5-4 NA TGTGCCAGCAGTTTGGATTTGGGGGTTGGAAAAGAGCAGTACTTC CASSLDLGVGKEQYF
TRBJ1-2 many TRBV6-5 TRBD1 TGTGCCAGCACCCGACAGGGTCTCTATGGCTACACCTTC CASTRQGLYGYTF
TRBJ2-1 medium-sized TRBV7-9 NA TGTGCCAGCAGCTTGGGATCTCTCAAGGGGCCCTACAATGAGCAGTTCTTC CASSLGSLKGPYNEQFF
TRBJ2-5 many TRBV7-2 TRBD1 TGTGCCAGCAGCTTAGCGGGACAGGGCGAGACCCAGTACTTC CASSLAGQGETQYF
TRBJ1-4 many TRBV25-1 TRBD1 TGTGCCAGCAGTGAACTCGACAGGGTGGGCGAAAAACTGTTTTTT CASSELDRVGEKLFF
TRBJ2-7 many TRBV7-9 NA TGTGCCAGCAGCCGCGACACGGTTCGCTACGAGCAGTACTTC CASSRDTVRYEQYF
TRBJ2-5 few TRBV7-2 TRBD2 TGTGCCAGCAGCTTAGTGGGACTAGCGGGGGGAGTGGAAGAGACCCAGTACTTC CASSLVGLAGGVEETQYF
TRBJ2-2 few TRBV9 NA TGTGCCAGCAGCGTAGACCAGGGTTTCGCCGGGGAGCTGTTTTTT CASSVDQGFAGELFF
TRBJ1-5 NA TRBV6-5 NA TGTGCCAACAGCGGTTCCGGAGTGGCCGATCAGCCCCAGCATTTT CANSGSGVADQPQHF
TRBJ2-1 few TRBV14 NA TGTGCCAGCAGGGGAAGCCTAGCGCAATCCTACAATGAGCAGTTCTTC CASRGSLAQSYNEQFF
TRBJ1-1 many TRBV10-3 TRBD1 TGTGCCATCAGGCCTGGACAGGGCTGGACTGAAGCTTTCTTT CAIRPGQGWTEAFF
TRBJ2-3 many TRBV20-1 NA TGCAGTGCTAGACTGGCAGGGGTGGAAGATACGCAGTATTTT CSARLAGVEDTQYF
TRBJ2-2 many TRBV7-9 NA TGTGCCAGCACCCCCCTTGGGTGGAACACCGGGGAGCTGTTTTTT CASTPLGWNTGELFF
TRBJ2-5 many TRBV5-1 TRBD2 TGCGCCAGCAGCCAGGGACTAGCGGGGGCGGAGACCCAGTACTTC CASSQGLAGAETQYF
TRBJ2-2 many TRBV6-2/TRBV6-3 NA TGTGCCAGCTCAGGTTGGAGCACCGGGGAGCTGTTTTTT CASSGWSTGELFF
TRBJ2-3 few TRBV7-2 NA TGTGCCAGCAGCCCACCCCCAGCCCTTGATACGCAGTATTTT CASSPPPALDTQYF
TRBJ2-5 NA TRBV3-1 TRBD2 TGTGCCAGCAGCGAAATAGCGGGGACCGTAGAAACCCAGTACTTC CASSEIAGTVETQYF
TRBJ2-5 many TRBV9 NA TGTGCCAGCAGCGCCGACCATCACCAGTACTTC CASSADHHQYF
TRBJ2-3 few TRBV6-2/TRBV6-3 NA TGTGCCAGCAGTTATGGTTCGGAGACCACAGATATGCAGTATTTT CASSYGSETTDMQYF
TRBJ2-1 few TRBV4-1 NA TGCGCCAGCAGTAGTGGGAGACAAGATGAGCAGTTCTTC CASSSGRQDEQFF
TRBJ1-3 medium-sized TRBV14 NA TGTGCCAGCAGCCAATCAAGAGGGGGCTCTGGAAACACCATATATTTT CASSQSRGGSGNTIYF
TRBJ1-1 medium-sized TRBV28 NA TGTGCCAGCAGTTTATCGGGCAGCAACACTGAAGCTTTCTTT CASSLSGSNTEAFF
TRBJ2-2 NA TRBV2 NA TGTGCCAGCAGCGGAATGGGTGGGGAGCTGTTTTTT CASSGMGGELFF
TRBJ2-3 many TRBV7-6 TRBD2 TGTGCCAGCAGCTTAGGACTAGCGTGGATGACTACGCAGTATTTT CASSLGLAWMTTQYF
TRBJ1-2 many TRBV2 NA TGTGCCAGCAGTTCCCAGCAGGGGCTCTATGGCTACACCTTC CASSSQQGLYGYTF
TRBJ2-3 many TRBV18 NA TGTGCCAGCTCACCGGGGATCCCGGCAGATACGCAGTATTTT CASSPGIPADTQYF
TRBJ2-7 few TRBV6-5 NA TGTGCCAGCAGTTACTCGAGGTACGATTCCTACGAGCAGTACTTC CASSYSRYDSYEQYF
TRBJ2-5 NA TRBV5-1 NA TGCGCCAGCAGCTGGGACCAAGAGACCCAGTACTTC CASSWDQETQYF
TRBJ2-3 medium-sized TRBV15 NA TGTGCCACCCAAACCCCCTGCGGCTCCTGGAGAACAGATACGCAGTATTTT CATQTPCGSWRTDTQYF
TRBJ2-1 medium-sized TRBV6-2/TRBV6-3 TRBD2 TGTGCCAGCTTCCTCTCGTCTAGCGGGGCGCCGAGCTCCTACAATGAGCAGTTCTTC CASFLSSSGAPSSYNEQFF
TRBJ2-7 medium-sized TRBV5-6 NA TGTGCCAGCATGGAGGGGTCCCTGGAGCAGTACTTC CASMEGSLEQYF
TRBJ2-7 medium-sized TRBV10-3 TRBD1 TGTGCCGCCAAGACAGGGGGACCCTACGAGCAGTACTTC CAAKTGGPYEQYF
TRBJ2-5 many TRBV11-3 TRBD1 TGTGCCAGCAGCCTCGGACAGGGGGTTCAAGAGACCCAGTACTTC CASSLGQGVQETQYF
TRBJ1-1 many TRBV5-8 NA TGTGCCAGCAGCCAGGAGGGGCGGGGCACTGAAGCTTTCTTT CASSQEGRGTEAFF
TRBJ2-1 medium-sized TRBV4-3 TRBD2 TGCGCCAGCAGCTCCTCCGGGACTAGCGGGTACAATGAGCAGTTCTTC CASSSSGTSGYNEQFF
TRBJ1-2 many TRBV15 NA TGTGCCACCAGCAGAGAAGAGGCCAGGGGCTACACCTTC CATSREEARGYTF
TRBJ1-1 many TRBV19 NA TGTGCCAGCATTCCGAGTCCAGGGAGACTGAACACTGAAGCTTTCTTT CASIPSPGRLNTEAFF
TRBJ2-4 many TRBV6-4 TRBD1 TGTGCCAGCAGCCCAGGGGGCGCAGAAAACATTCAGTACTTC CASSPGGAENIQYF
TRBJ2-5 many TRBV15 NA TGTGCCACCAGCAGAGATCGGGGCGGGGAGACCCAGTACTTC CATSRDRGGETQYF
TRBJ1-1 medium-sized TRBV11-2 NA TGTGCCAGCAGCTCTATACAGGGTGCTGAAGCTTTCTTT CASSSIQGAEAFF
TRBJ2-2 medium-sized TRBV12-3/TRBV12-4 NA TGTGCCAGCAGTGCCCTACTTATGTGGTCGAACACCGGGGAGCTGTTTTTT CASSALLMWSNTGELFF
TRBJ2-1 many TRBV10-3 NA TGTGCCATCAGTGCGCAGGGTCGGCACAATGAGCAGTTCTTC CAISAQGRHNEQFF
TRBJ2-2 medium-sized TRBV7-6 TRBD2 TGTGCCAGCAGCTTAGCGCCAGCGGGGGTCGCCGGGGAGCTGTTTTTT CASSLAPAGVAGELFF